This T cell receptor (beta chain) was found in a study of response to subunit inactivated influenza vaccine. Study conclusions and caveats: Authors suggested few new T cells are recruited by each seasonal influenza vaccination.

The CDR3 covers 11 residues. The V and J ends lost 7 bases and 7 bases, in that order; junction bases with no gene match: 2. Germline V gives CDR1 SQVTM, CDR2 ANQGSEA. In TCRdb, the RT-PCR reads were re-called with MiXCR into one record per CDR3 protein. The table has over 750,000 distinct CDR3 sequences, approximately 22% seen once. On this clonotype itself: No antigen is known for it.

This chain joins TRBV29-1 and TRBJ2-4, with 9 bases aligning to TRBD1. The sequences come from PBMCs from blood, collected 5 days after vaccination. The receptor was isolated from a man over 45 who received an inactivated influenza vaccine. CDR3 sequence: CSGGQGNIQYF. DNA for the CDR3: TGCAGCGGCGGACAGGGGAACATTCAGTACTTC.